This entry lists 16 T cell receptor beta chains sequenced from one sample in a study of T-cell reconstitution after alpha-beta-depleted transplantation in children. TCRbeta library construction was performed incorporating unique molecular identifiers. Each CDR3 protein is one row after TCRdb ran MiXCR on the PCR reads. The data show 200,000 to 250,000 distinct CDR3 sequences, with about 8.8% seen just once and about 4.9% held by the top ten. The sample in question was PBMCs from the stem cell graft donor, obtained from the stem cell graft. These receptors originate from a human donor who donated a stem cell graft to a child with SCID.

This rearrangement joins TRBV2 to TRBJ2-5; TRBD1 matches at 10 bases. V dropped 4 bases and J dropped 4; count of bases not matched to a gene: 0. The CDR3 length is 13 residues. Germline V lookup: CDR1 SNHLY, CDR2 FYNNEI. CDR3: CASSGTGGETQYF. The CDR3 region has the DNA TGTGCCAGCAGTGGGACAGGGGGAGAGACCCAGTACTTC.

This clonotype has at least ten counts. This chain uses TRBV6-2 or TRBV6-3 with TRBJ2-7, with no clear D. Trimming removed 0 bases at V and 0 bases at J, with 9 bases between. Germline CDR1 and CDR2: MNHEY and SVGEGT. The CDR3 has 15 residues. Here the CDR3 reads CASSYSPSSSYEQYF. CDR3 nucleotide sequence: TGTGCCAGCAGTTACTCCCCCTCAAGCTCCTACGAGCAGTACTTC.

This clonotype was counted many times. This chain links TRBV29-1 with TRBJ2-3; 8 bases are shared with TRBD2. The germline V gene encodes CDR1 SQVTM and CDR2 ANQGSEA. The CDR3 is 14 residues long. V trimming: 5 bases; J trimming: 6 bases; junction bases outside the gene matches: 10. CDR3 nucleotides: TGCAGCGTTTTCACCGGGACTAGGGTTGATACGCAGTATTTT. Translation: CSVFTGTRVDTQYF.

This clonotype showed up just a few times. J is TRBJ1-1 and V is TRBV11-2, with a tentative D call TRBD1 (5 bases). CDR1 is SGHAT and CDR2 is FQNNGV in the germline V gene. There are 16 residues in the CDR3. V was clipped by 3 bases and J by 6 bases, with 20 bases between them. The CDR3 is CASSLGGTGMAPEAFF. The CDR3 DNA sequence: TGTGCCAGCAGCTTGGGCGGCACAGGCATGGCCCCTGAAGCTTTCTTT.

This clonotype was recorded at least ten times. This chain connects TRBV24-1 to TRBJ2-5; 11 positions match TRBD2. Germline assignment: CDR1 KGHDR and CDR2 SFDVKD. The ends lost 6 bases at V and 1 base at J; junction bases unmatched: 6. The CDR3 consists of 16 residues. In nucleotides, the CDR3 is TGTGCCACCAGTCCCGTTAGCGGGGGGGCCCAAGAGACCCAGTACTTC. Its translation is CATSPVSGGAQETQYF.

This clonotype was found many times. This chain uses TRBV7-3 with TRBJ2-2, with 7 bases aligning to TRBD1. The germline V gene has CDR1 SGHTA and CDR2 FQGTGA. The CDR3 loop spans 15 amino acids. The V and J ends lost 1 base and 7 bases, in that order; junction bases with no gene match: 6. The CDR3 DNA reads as TGTGCCAGCAGCTTAAGAGGACAGGCGGGCGGGGAGCTGTTTTTT. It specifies CASSLRGQAGGELFF.

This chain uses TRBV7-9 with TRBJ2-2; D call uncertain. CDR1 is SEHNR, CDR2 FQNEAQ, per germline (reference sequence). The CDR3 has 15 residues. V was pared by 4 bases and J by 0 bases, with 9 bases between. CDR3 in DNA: TGTGCCAGCAGCTCGACGCCGTCGAACACCGGGGAGCTGTTTTTT. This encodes CASSSTPSNTGELFF. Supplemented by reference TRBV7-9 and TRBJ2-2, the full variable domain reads DTGVSQNPRHKITKRGQNVTFRCDPISEHNRLYWYRQTLGQGPEFLTYFQNEAQLEKSRLLSDRFSAERPKGSFSTLEIQRTEQGDSAMYLCASSSTPSNTGELFFGEGSRLTVL.

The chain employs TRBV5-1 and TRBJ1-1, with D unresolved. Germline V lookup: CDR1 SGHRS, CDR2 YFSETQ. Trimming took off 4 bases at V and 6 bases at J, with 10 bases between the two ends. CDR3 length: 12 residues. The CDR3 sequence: CASSPGSAEAFF. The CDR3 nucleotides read TGCGCCAGCAGCCCGGGGTCCGCTGAAGCTTTCTTT. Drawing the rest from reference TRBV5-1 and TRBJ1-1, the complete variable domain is KAGVTQTPRYLIKTRGQQVTLSCSPISGHRSVSWYQQTPGQGLQFLFEYFSETQRNKGNFPGRFSGRQFSNSRSEMNVSTLELGDSALYLCASSPGSAEAFFGQGTRLTVV.

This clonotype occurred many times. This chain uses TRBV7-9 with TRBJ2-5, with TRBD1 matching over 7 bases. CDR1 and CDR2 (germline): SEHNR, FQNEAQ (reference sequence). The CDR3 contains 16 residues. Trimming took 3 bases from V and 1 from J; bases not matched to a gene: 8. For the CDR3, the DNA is TGTGCCAGCAGCTTTCCCTTCGGGGACAGCCAAGAGACCCAGTACTTC. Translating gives CASSFPFGDSQETQYF.

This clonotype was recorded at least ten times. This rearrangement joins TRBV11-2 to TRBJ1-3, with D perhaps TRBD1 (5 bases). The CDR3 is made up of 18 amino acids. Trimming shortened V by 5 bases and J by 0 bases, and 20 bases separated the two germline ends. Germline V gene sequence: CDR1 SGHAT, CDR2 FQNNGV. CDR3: CASSQITGTFDSGNTIYF. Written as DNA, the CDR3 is TGTGCCAGCAGCCAAATAACGGGGACGTTCGACTCTGGAAACACCATATATTTT.

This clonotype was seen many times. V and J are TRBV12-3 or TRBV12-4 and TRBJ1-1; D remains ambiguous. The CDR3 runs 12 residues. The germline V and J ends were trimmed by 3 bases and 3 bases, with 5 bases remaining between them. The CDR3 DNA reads TGTGCCAGCAGTTTCCTGGACACTGAAGCTTTCTTT. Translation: CASSFLDTEAFF.

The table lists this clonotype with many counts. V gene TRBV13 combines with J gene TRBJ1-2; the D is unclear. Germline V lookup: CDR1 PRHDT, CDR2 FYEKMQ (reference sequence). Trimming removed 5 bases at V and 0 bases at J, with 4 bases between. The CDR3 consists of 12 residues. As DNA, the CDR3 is TGTGCCAGCAGCCCGTCTAACTATGGCTACACCTTC. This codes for CASSPSNYGYTF.

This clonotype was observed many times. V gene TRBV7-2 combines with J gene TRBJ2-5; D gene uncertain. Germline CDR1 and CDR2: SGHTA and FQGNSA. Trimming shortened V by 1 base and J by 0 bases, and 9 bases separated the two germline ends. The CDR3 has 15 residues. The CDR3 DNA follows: TGTGCCAGCAGCTTAGGGGCGGCGTACCAAGAGACCCAGTACTTC. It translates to CASSLGAAYQETQYF.

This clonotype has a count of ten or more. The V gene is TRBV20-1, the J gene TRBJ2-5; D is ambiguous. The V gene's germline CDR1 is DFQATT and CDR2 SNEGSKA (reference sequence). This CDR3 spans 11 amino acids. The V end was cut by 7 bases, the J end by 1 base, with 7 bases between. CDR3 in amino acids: CSGHSQETQYF. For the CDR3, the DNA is TGCAGTGGACATAGCCAAGAGACCCAGTACTTC.

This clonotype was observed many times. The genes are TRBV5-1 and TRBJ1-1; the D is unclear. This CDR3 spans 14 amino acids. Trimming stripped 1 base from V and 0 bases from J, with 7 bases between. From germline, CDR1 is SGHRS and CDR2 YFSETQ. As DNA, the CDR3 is TGCGCCAGCAGCTTGACACAGATGAACACTGAAGCTTTCTTT. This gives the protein CASSLTQMNTEAFF.

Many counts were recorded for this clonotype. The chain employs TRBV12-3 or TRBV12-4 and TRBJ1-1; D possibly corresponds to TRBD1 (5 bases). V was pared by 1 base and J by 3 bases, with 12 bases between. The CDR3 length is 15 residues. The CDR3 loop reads CASSLGGGGDTEAFF. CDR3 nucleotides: TGTGCCAGCAGTTTAGGGGGGGGTGGGGACACTGAAGCTTTCTTT.